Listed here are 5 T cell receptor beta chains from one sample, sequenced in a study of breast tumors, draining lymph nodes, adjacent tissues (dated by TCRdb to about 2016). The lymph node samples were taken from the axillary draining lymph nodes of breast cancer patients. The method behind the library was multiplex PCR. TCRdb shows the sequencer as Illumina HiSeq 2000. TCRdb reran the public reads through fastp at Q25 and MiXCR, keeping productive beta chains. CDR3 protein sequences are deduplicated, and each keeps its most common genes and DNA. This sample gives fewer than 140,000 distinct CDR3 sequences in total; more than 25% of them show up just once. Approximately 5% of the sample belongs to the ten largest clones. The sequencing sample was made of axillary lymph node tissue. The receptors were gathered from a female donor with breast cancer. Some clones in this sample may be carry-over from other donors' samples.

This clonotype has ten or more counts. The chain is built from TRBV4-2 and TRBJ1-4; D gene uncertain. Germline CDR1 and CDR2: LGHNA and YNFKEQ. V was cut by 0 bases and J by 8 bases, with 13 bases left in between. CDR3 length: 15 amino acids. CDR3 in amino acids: CASSQDLSVWEKLFF. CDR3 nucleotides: TGTGCCAGCAGCCAAGATCTGAGTGTCTGGGAAAAACTGTTTTTT.

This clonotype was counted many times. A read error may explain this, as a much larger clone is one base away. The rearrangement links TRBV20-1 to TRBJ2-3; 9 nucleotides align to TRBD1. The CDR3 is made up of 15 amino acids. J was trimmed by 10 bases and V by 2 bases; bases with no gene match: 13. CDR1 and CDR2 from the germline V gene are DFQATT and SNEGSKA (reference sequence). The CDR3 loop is CSARKGQGLALAQYF. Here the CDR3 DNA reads TGCAGTGCTAGAAAGGGACAGGGATTAGCGTTAGCGCAGTATTTT.

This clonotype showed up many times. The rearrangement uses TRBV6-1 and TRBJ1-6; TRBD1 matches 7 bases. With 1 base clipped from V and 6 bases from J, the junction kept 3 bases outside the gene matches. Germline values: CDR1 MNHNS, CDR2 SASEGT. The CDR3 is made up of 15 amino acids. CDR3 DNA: TGTGCCAGCAGTGAAGAAGGGACAGCTAATTCACCCCTCCACTTT. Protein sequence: CASSEEGTANSPLHF.

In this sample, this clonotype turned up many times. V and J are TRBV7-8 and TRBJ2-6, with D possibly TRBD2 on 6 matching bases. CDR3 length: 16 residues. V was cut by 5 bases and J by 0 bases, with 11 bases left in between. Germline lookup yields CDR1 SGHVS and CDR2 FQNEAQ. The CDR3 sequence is CASSPREPSGANVLTF. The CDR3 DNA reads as TGTGCCAGCAGCCCCCGGGAGCCCTCTGGGGCCAACGTCCTGACTTTC.

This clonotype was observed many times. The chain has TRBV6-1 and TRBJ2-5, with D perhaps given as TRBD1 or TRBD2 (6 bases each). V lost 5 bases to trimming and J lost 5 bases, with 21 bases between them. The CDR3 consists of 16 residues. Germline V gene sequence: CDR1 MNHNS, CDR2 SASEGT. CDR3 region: CASSKGWGAQGETQYF. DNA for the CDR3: TGTGCCAGCAGTAAGGGATGGGGGGCGCAGGGGGAGACCCAGTACTTC.